This T cell receptor beta chain was captured in a study of blood T cell repertoires in COVID-19. Turning to the study itself: The United States, Italy and Spain supplied acute and convalescent COVID-19 samples. T cells, B-cell-depleted T cells, or PBMCs supplied cDNA or gDNA.

Authors' processing steps: Scientists estimated how many nucleated cells there were by amplifying reference gene primers. Sequencing was performed with immunoSEQ multiplex PCR; in TCRdb, only in-frame clones are kept and a portion is missing. The V and J calls and clone size are taken from that table; D and trimming were inferred from the DNA. The table records about 300,000 clones, roughly 90% of them present only once. Trimming shortened V by 8 bases and J by 3 bases, and 14 bases separated the two germline ends. The germline gives CDR1 KGHSH, CDR2 LQKENI. This CDR3 comprises 13 residues. Seattle cases were enrolled at active infection and followed longitudinally.

The chain has TRBV18 and TRBJ2-7; tentatively, D is TRBD2 (5 bases). The sequencing sample was made of peripheral blood. The clonotype originates from a woman in her twenties or thirties with COVID-19, enrolled during active disease. This CDR3 is CASTQEVYYEQYF. In DNA form, the CDR3 reads TGTGCCAGCACGCAGGAGGTATACTACGAGCAGTACTTC. Looking up the rest from reference TRBV18 and TRBJ2-7 gives the full variable domain: NAGVMQNPRHLVRRRGQEARLRCSPMKGHSHVYWYRQLPEEGLKFMVYLQKENIIDESGMPKERFSAEFPKEGPSILRIQQVVRGDSAAYFCASTQEVYYEQYFGPGTRLTVT.